The clone carrying this TCR beta chain was counted a few times. Antigen: not known. The read terminates 3 residues ahead of where the CDR3 ends, so the germline J gene completes it. This record comes from a study of T cell clonality in common variable immunodeficiency. The CDR3 sequence is 15 residues long. Per germline, CDR1 SEHNR and CDR2 FQNEAQ (reference sequence). Assay: immunoSEQ multiplex PCR; the TCRdb copy retains only in-frame clones and omits some. The specimen has approximately 34,000 clones, none found just once. Study-level points and caveats: Reportedly, TCR beta sequences from common variable immunodeficiency showed fewer deletions and N-nucleotide insertions. Patient heterogeneity in the CVID cohort limited correlations between repertoire features and clinical complications.

Material for sequencing was peripheral blood mononuclear cells. The chain combines TRBV7-9 with TRBJ2-2; 8 positions agree with TRBD2. This receptor was obtained from a person between 18 and 75 years old in good health. The CDR3 bases that were read are TGTGCCAGCAGCTCTCTCGGGGGGGGTAATGAAAAG. Amino acid sequence: CASSSLGGGNEK. The CDR3 in full is CASSSLGGGNEKLFF.